This passage covers 16 T cell receptor beta chains from one sample sequenced in a study of T cells in Graves' hyperthyroidism and ophthalmopathy. Amplified TCR beta CDR3 regions derived from RNA transcripts. The primer set for the first-round RT-PCR of the TCR CDR3 was HTBI. A single record per CDR3 protein comes from TCRdb applying MiXCR to the multiplex PCR reads. The data hold under 350,000 distinct CDR3 sequences, with roughly 13% observed a single time. The sample was blood. The receptor source for this set is a woman in her 40s with Graves' ophthalmopathy.

J is TRBJ2-5 and V is TRBV5-6; 11 nucleotides match TRBD1. There are 14 residues in the CDR3. Germline V gene lookup returns CDR1 SGHDT and CDR2 YYEEEE. V shed 4 bases, J shed 3 bases, and the junction held 2 bases outside the gene matches. This CDR3 reads CASSPGQGEETQYF. CDR3 coding DNA: TGTGCCAGCAGCCCGGGACAGGGGGAAGAGACCCAGTACTTC. The variable domain in full, with the rest retrieved from reference TRBV5-6 and TRBJ2-5, is DAGVTQSPTHLIKTRGQQVTLRCSPKSGHDTVSWYQQALGQGPQFIFQYYEEEERQRGNFPDRFSGHQFPNYSSELNVNALLLGDSALYLCASSPGQGEETQYFGPGTRLLVL.

This chain connects TRBV25-1 to TRBJ2-2; 9 nucleotides line up with TRBD1. J was trimmed by 4 bases and V by 6 bases; bases with no gene match: 3. This CDR3 comprises 14 residues. Germline V gene data show CDR1 as MGHDK and CDR2 as SYGVNS. The DNA of the CDR3 is TGTGCCAGCAGAGGACAGGGGAGCACCGGGGAGCTGTTTTTT. This translates into CASRGQGSTGELFF.

This clonotype was counted many times. The chain recombines TRBV7-9 with TRBJ1-1; D gene unclear. Germline values: CDR1 SEHNR, CDR2 FQNEAQ (reference sequence). The CDR3 has 12 residues. V was shortened by 4 bases and J by 10 bases, with 13 bases between the two germline ends. The CDR3 sequence is CASSSYIIGAFF. The CDR3 bases are TGTGCCAGCAGCTCATACATAATCGGAGCTTTCTTT.

This clonotype was counted many times. This CDR3 is CATSPGRTGRVEQYF. The CDR3 DNA is TGTGCCACCAGTCCGGGAAGGACAGGGCGAGTCGAGCAGTACTTC. This sequence joins TRBV24-1 and TRBJ2-7; the match to TRBD1 covers 8 bases. The V segment lost 6 bases and the J segment 6 bases; nucleotides outside the gene matches: 12. This CDR3 is 15 amino acids long. The germline V gene has CDR1 KGHDR and CDR2 SFDVKD.

This clonotype was found a few times. The rearrangement links TRBV20-1 to TRBJ2-7, with 15 bases fitting TRBD2. The CDR3 consists of 15 residues. The ends lost 3 bases at V and 7 bases at J; junction bases unmatched: 7. CDR1 is DFQATT and CDR2 is SNEGSKA in the germline V gene (reference sequence). The CDR3 is CSASPGLAGGGEQYF. The CDR3 bases are TGCAGTGCTAGCCCGGGACTAGCGGGAGGTGGGGAGCAGTACTTC.

This chain joins TRBV7-8 and TRBJ1-4; 8 bases map to TRBD1. Unmatched junction bases numbered 9, after V lost 6 bases and J lost 6 bases. Germline lookup yields CDR1 SGHVS and CDR2 FQNEAQ. The CDR3 sequence is 15 residues long. CDR3: CASRPAGGEYEKLFF. CDR3 nucleotides: TGTGCCAGCAGACCCGCAGGGGGCGAATATGAAAAACTGTTTTTT.

This clonotype was observed a handful of times. The rearrangement joins TRBV9 to TRBJ1-1; D is uncertain. The germline CDR1 and CDR2 sequences are SGDLS and YYNGEE. V was trimmed by 0 bases and J by 0 bases, leaving 9 bases between them. This CDR3 has 15 amino acids. CDR3 coding DNA: TGTGCCAGCAGCGTAGTGGTAGATTTGAACACTGAAGCTTTCTTT. Residues: CASSVVVDLNTEAFF. Variable domain in full (rest from reference TRBV9 and TRBJ1-1): DSGVTQTPKHLITATGQRVTLRCSPRSGDLSVYWYQQSLDQGLQFLIQYYNGEERAKGNILERFSAQQFPDLHSELNLSSLELGDSALYFCASSVVVDLNTEAFFGQGTRLTVV.

This clonotype was recorded many times. V and J are TRBV19 and TRBJ2-3; D remains unclear. V was trimmed by 3 bases and J by 2 bases, leaving 15 bases between them. This CDR3 is built from 16 residues. The germline V gene has CDR1 LNHDA and CDR2 SQIVND (reference sequence). CDR3 sequence reads: CASSISTPSFTDTQYF. The CDR3 DNA reads TGTGCCAGTAGTATTTCGACCCCCTCTTTCACAGATACGCAGTATTTT.

This clonotype was detected many times. The CDR3 loop reads CASSERQTGGWTGELFF. The CDR3 nucleotides are TGTGCCAGCAGTGAACGGCAGACAGGGGGCTGGACCGGGGAGCTGTTTTTT. This sequence joins TRBV2 and TRBJ2-2; TRBD1 agrees at 10 bases. CDR3 size: 17 residues. Losses at the gene ends were 2 bases for V and 5 bases for J; bases not matched to a gene: 8. Germline assignment: CDR1 SNHLY and CDR2 FYNNEI.

This clonotype has ten or more counts. The rearrangement links TRBV11-2 to TRBJ2-4; maybe TRBD1 (6 bases). The CDR3 spans 15 residues. Germline V gene data show CDR1 as SGHAT and CDR2 as FQNNGV. Deletions cut 5 bases from V and 4 bases from J, with 15 bases between. As DNA, the CDR3 is TGTGCCAGCAGCATATCGGACAGTCCTAAAAACATTCAGTACTTC. It translates to CASSISDSPKNIQYF.

This clonotype was seen repeatedly, ten times or more. V is TRBV12-3 or TRBV12-4 and J is TRBJ1-1, with 8 bases identical to TRBD1. This CDR3 is built from 17 residues. Germline trimming cut 7 bases from V and 4 bases from J; bases unmatched to any gene: 17. The CDR3 protein is CASTFSSDRGGFTEAFF. The DNA of the CDR3 is TGTGCCAGCACCTTTAGTAGTGACAGGGGTGGTTTCACTGAAGCTTTCTTT.

The sample holds many counts of this clonotype. The V and J genes are TRBV11-2 and TRBJ2-6, with D maybe TRBD2 (5 bases). The germline V gene has CDR1 SGHAT and CDR2 FQNNGV. This CDR3 is built from 17 residues. Trimming cost V 2 bases and J 0 bases, with 11 bases left between them. The CDR3 here is CASSLLSGSSGANVLTF. CDR3 DNA: TGTGCCAGCAGCTTATTGAGCGGCAGCTCTGGGGCCAACGTCCTGACTTTC.

The CDR3 loop reads CASSRTGTTTGELFF. The CDR3 nucleotides read TGTGCCAGCAGCCGAACCGGGACCACCACCGGGGAGCTGTTTTTT. V is TRBV7-6 and J is TRBJ2-2; D might be TRBD1 or TRBD2, each matching 5 bases. The CDR3 is 15 amino acids. The germline V gene has CDR1 SGHVS and CDR2 FNYEAQ. The V end lost 5 bases, the J end lost 4 bases, and 14 bases lay between the germline ends. The variable domain in full, with the rest retrieved from reference TRBV7-6 and TRBJ2-2, is GAGVSQSPRYKVTKRGQDVALRCDPISGHVSLYWYRQALGQGPEFLTYFNYEAQQDKSGLPNDRFSAERPEGSISTLTIQRTEQRDSAMYRCASSRTGTTTGELFFGEGSRLTVL.

This clonotype was recorded once. V is TRBV2 and J is TRBJ2-3; D unclear. Germline CDR1 reads SNHLY; CDR2 reads FYNNEI. Trimming took 7 bases from V and 1 from J, leaving 21 bases between them. The CDR3 length is 17 residues. The CDR3 coding sequence is TGTGCCAGCACCCGAGGACCCCTCCCCCTGGGCACAGATACGCAGTATTTT. This gives the protein CASTRGPLPLGTDTQYF.

The chain recombines TRBV19 with TRBJ1-2; D is unclear. Looked up from germline, CDR1 is LNHDA and CDR2 is SQIVND (reference sequence). Between the trimmed V and J ends, which lost 7 bases and 7 bases, there was a span of 16 bases. CDR3 length equals 13 residues. The CDR3 loop reads CASKADTGFGYTF. The DNA of the CDR3 is TGTGCCAGTAAAGCCGATACGGGTTTTGGCTACACCTTC.

This clonotype was observed many times. The chain carries TRBV7-9 and TRBJ1-5; the D is unclear. The CDR3 runs 13 residues. Germline CDR1 is SEHNR and CDR2 is FQNEAQ (reference sequence). V was clipped by 4 bases and J by 7 bases, with 11 bases between them. The DNA for the CDR3 is TGTGCCAGCAGCTGTGCAGGTTGCCAGCCCCAGCATTTT. Amino acids: CASSCAGCQPQHF.